This entry lists 9 T cell receptor beta chains sequenced from one sample in a study of T cell responses to AZD1222 COVID-19 vaccine (dated by TCRdb to the early 2020s). Receptors were amplified or captured by the immunoSEQ multiplex PCR assay. TCRdb's version of the immuneACCESS table is confined to in-frame rearrangements and falls short of the full clone set. An unresolved V gene accounts for under half of the shortfall where checked; the remainder is of unknown origin. In this sample the table shows around 99,000 clones, over 80% of which occur a single time. The ten largest make up 8.5% to 10% of the sample. The sample's time point, from its label and the paper: about 28 days (+/-7) after the second vaccine dose. The source material was peripheral blood, sampled 28 days after the second AZD1222 dose. Receptors originate from an adult who received the AZD1222 COVID-19 vaccine.

The chain links TRBV9 to TRBJ2-3; 7 bases agree with TRBD2. There are 14 residues in the CDR3. Germline assignment: CDR1 SGDLS and CDR2 YYNGEE. The V gene end was trimmed by 8 bases and the J gene end by 6 bases; junction bases not matched to a gene: 12. CDR3 sequence reads: CASGVEPRGDTQYF. The CDR3 DNA is TGTGCCAGTGGGGTAGAGCCGCGGGGGGATACGCAGTATTTT.

This chain connects TRBV9 to TRBJ2-2; no clear D gene. This CDR3 has 16 residues. The germline CDR1 and CDR2 sequences are SGDLS and YYNGEE. Trimming left V 2 bases short and J 2 bases short, with 13 bases between. The CDR3 nucleotides are TGTGCCAGCAGCGTCAGCCCTCTTGTCAACACCGGGGAGCTGTTTTTT. It encodes CASSVSPLVNTGELFF. The variable domain in full, completed from reference TRBV9 and TRBJ2-2, reads DSGVTQTPKHLITATGQRVTLRCSPRSGDLSVYWYQQSLDQGLQFLIQYYNGEERAKGNILERFSAQQFPDLHSELNLSSLELGDSALYFCASSVSPLVNTGELFFGEGSRLTVL.

The table lists this clone with a count of one. V usage is TRBV29-1 and J usage is TRBJ1-2; 7 bases fit TRBD1. J was trimmed by 3 bases and V by 2 bases; bases with no gene match: 0. This CDR3 spans 12 amino acids. From germline, CDR1 is SQVTM and CDR2 ANQGSEA. CDR3 bases: TGCAGCGTTGAACAGGGGGACTATGGCTACACCTTC. It is translated as CSVEQGDYGYTF.

This clone was detected only once. The chain is built from TRBV28 and TRBJ2-1; 13 positions agree with TRBD2. The CDR3 is 16 amino acids. Germline lookup yields CDR1 MDHEN and CDR2 SYDVKM. The ends lost 8 bases at V and 8 bases at J; junction bases unmatched: 12. For the CDR3, the DNA is TGTGCCAGCCGAAGACTAGCGGGAGGTCTTCGCGATGAGCAGTTCTTC. It specifies CASRRLAGGLRDEQFF.

The chain links TRBV19 to TRBJ1-2; D perhaps matches TRBD1 (5 bases). Trimming removed 5 bases from V and 0 bases from J, with 13 bases in between. The CDR3 runs to 15 residues. Germline lookup yields CDR1 LNHDA and CDR2 SQIVND (reference sequence). CDR3: CASSPQGRTNYGYTF. As DNA, the CDR3 is TGTGCCAGTAGTCCGCAGGGCAGAACTAACTATGGCTACACCTTC. The full variable domain, with the rest looked up from reference TRBV19 and TRBJ1-2, is DGGITQSPKYLFRKEGQNVTLSCEQNLNHDAMYWYRQDPGQGLRLIYYSQIVNDFQKGDIAEGYSVSREKKESFPLTVTSAQKNPTAFYLCASSPQGRTNYGYTFGSGTRLTVV.

This sequence joins TRBV28 and TRBJ2-7; TRBD2 matches 7 bases. Losses at the gene ends were 7 bases for V and 6 bases for J; bases not matched to a gene: 18. CDR1 MDHEN and CDR2 SYDVKM come from the germline V gene. This CDR3 spans 16 amino acids. CDR3 nucleotide sequence: TGTGCCAGCATGGCCTCCGGGATCCCGGGAGGCACCGAGCAGTACTTC. Translation gives CASMASGIPGGTEQYF.

This clone was seen once. The gene calls are TRBV6-6 and TRBJ2-7; D possibly corresponds to TRBD1 (5 bases). The germline V gene has CDR1 MNHNY and CDR2 SVGAGI (reference sequence). Trimming shortened V by 3 bases and J by 0 bases, and 9 bases separated the two germline ends. This CDR3 is built from 14 residues. CDR3 DNA: TGTGCCAGCAGTTATAGGGGCGTCTCCTACGAGCAGTACTTC. This translates into CASSYRGVSYEQYF.

This chain uses TRBV14 with TRBJ2-1, with 9 bases lining up with TRBD2. The CDR3 is 15 amino acids. J gave up 7 bases and V 1 base, and 5 bases lay outside the gene matches. Germline CDR1 and CDR2: SGHDN and FVKESK. The CDR3 sequence: CASSQVGTSLNEQFF. The CDR3 nucleotides are TGTGCCAGCAGCCAAGTGGGGACTAGCTTAAATGAGCAGTTCTTC.

The chain uses TRBV9 and TRBJ2-3; D is undetermined. V shed 0 bases and J shed 2 bases, with 10 bases lying between them. The CDR3 sequence is 15 residues long. From germline, CDR1 is SGDLS and CDR2 YYNGEE. Here the CDR3 DNA reads TGTGCCAGCAGCGTAGACTCCCCCGCCACAGATACGCAGTATTTT. Its translation: CASSVDSPATDTQYF.